A single sample is the source of the 19 T cell receptor beta chains below, sequenced in a study of blood T cell repertoires in COVID-19. The table came from immunoSEQ multiplex PCR; TCRdb's copy has only in-frame clones and leaves some out. The profile covers just over 300,000 clones, with 85% to 90% appearing a single time and around 1.9% taken by the ten largest. Material: peripheral blood. These receptors all come from a woman between 25 and 40 years old with COVID-19, enrolled during active disease.

The chain couples TRBV19 to TRBJ2-2, with TRBD1 matching over 7 bases. J gave up 0 bases and V 5 bases, and 3 bases lay outside the gene matches. Germline assignment: CDR1 LNHDA and CDR2 SQIVND (reference sequence). The CDR3 has 15 amino acids. CDR3 DNA sequence: TGTGCCAGTAGTCCGACAGGGCCGAACACCGGGGAGCTGTTTTTT. Its translation: CASSPTGPNTGELFF. The full variable domain, its missing parts supplied by reference TRBV19 and TRBJ2-2, is DGGITQSPKYLFRKEGQNVTLSCEQNLNHDAMYWYRQDPGQGLRLIYYSQIVNDFQKGDIAEGYSVSREKKESFPLTVTSAQKNPTAFYLCASSPTGPNTGELFFGEGSRLTVL.

Points on this clone: An end of the junction differs from the germline gene, which may be a read error. The rearrangement joins TRBV5-8 to TRBJ1-1; D call uncertain. CDR1 is SGHTS and CDR2 is YDEGEE in the germline V gene. The CDR3 has 12 residues. The CDR3 spells CASSIQEGLGIF. CDR3 bases: TGTGCCAGCAGTATCCAGGAGGGTCTGGGGATCTTT.

V usage is TRBV2 and J usage is TRBJ2-5, with 11 bases identical to TRBD1. This CDR3 has 15 amino acids. Germline CDR1 and CDR2: SNHLY and FYNNEI. V shed 5 bases and J 0 bases; nucleotides not matched to a gene: 2. The CDR3 region is CASSRDRGDQETQYF. For the CDR3, the DNA is TGTGCCAGCAGTAGGGACAGGGGGGACCAAGAGACCCAGTACTTC.

The chain joins TRBV7-8 to TRBJ1-2; TRBD1 matches 7 bases. The V segment lost 3 bases and the J segment 5 bases; nucleotides outside the gene matches: 9. This CDR3 comprises 15 residues. The V gene's germline CDR1 is SGHVS and CDR2 FQNEAQ. CDR3 nucleotides: TGTGCCAGCAGCTTGCTAAGCTCAGGGGGATATGGCTACACCTTC. Encoded protein: CASSLLSSGGYGYTF.

This clone is a singleton in its sample. The chain carries TRBV12-3 or TRBV12-4 and TRBJ2-5; tentatively, D is TRBD2 (5 bases). Trimming removed 5 bases from V and 4 bases from J, with 8 bases in between. CDR3 length: 12 residues. DNA of the CDR3: TGTGCCAGCAGTGAGGGCCCAGAGACCCAGTACTTC. Translation gives CASSEGPETQYF.

This clone was recorded a few times. The chain couples TRBV11-2 to TRBJ2-1, with 9 positions matching TRBD1. Germline CDR1 SGHAT, CDR2 FQNNGV. The CDR3 runs to 15 residues. With 5 bases clipped from V and 6 bases from J, the junction kept 8 bases outside the gene matches. This chain's CDR3 is CASSAPGQGFNEQFF. CDR3 DNA: TGTGCCAGCAGCGCTCCCGGACAGGGGTTCAATGAGCAGTTCTTC.

DNA for the CDR3: TGTGCCAGTAGTATTACAGAATATAGCAATCAGCCCCAGCATTTT. As protein: CASSITEYSNQPQHF. V usage is TRBV19 and J usage is TRBJ1-5; the D is unclear. The CDR3 covers 15 residues. Germline loops: CDR1 LNHDA, CDR2 SQIVND (reference sequence). V was cut by 3 bases and J by 0 bases, with 9 bases left in between.

The V and J genes are TRBV30 and TRBJ1-4, with D perhaps TRBD1 (5 bases). From germline, CDR1 is GTSNPN and CDR2 SVGIG (reference sequence). V dropped 2 bases and J dropped 8 bases, with 9 bases sitting between them. The CDR3 covers 12 residues. CDR3: CAWSSQGEKLFF. The CDR3 DNA follows: TGTGCCTGGAGTTCCCAGGGCGAAAAACTGTTTTTT.

The V gene is TRBV7-9, the J gene TRBJ2-5; 7 nucleotides match TRBD1. CDR1 is SEHNR, CDR2 FQNEAQ, per germline (reference sequence). This CDR3 has 13 residues. The junction had 5 bases not matched to a gene; V was cut back by 5 bases and J by 5 bases. The CDR3 coding sequence is TGTGCCAGCAGCATGACAGGGCCCGAGACCCAGTACTTC. Residues: CASSMTGPETQYF.

This chain links TRBV7-9 with TRBJ2-7; a weak D match, TRBD2 (5 bases). Germline lookup yields CDR1 SEHNR and CDR2 FQNEAQ (reference sequence). The V end lost 1 base, the J end lost 5 bases, and 9 bases lay between the germline ends. The length of the CDR3 is 13 residues. The CDR3 sequence is CASSLGGSHEQYV. The CDR3 DNA is TGTGCCAGCAGCTTAGGCGGGTCCCACGAGCAGTACGTC.

V is TRBV29-1 and J is TRBJ1-1; TRBD1 aligns across 8 bases. The J segment lost 0 bases and the V segment lost 5 bases, leaving 17 bases of the junction unmatched. Germline V gene lookup returns CDR1 SQVTM and CDR2 ANQGSEA. The CDR3 is made up of 18 amino acids. For the CDR3, the DNA is TGCAGCGTTCGGGACAGGCGGCAGGGGCATGGAATGAACACTGAAGCTTTCTTT. This gives the protein CSVRDRRQGHGMNTEAFF.

This chain joins TRBV7-3 and TRBJ2-7; 10 bases map to TRBD1. Looked up from germline, CDR1 is SGHTA and CDR2 is FQGTGA. After removal of 2 bases from V and 3 bases from J, the junction contained 10 bases not matched to a gene. The CDR3 has 17 residues. The CDR3 coding sequence is TGTGCCAGCAGCTTACCTATTGGACAGGGGGTAGACTACGAGCAGTACTTC. It translates to CASSLPIGQGVDYEQYF.

This chain links TRBV7-9 with TRBJ2-2, with a possible D match to TRBD1 (6 bases). V gave up 6 bases and J gave up 2 bases, with 13 bases separating them. Per the germline V gene, CDR1 is SEHNR and CDR2 is FQNEAQ (reference sequence). The CDR3 has 15 residues. The CDR3, as DNA: TGTGCCAGCAGTCGACAGGTCCCAAACACCGGGGAGCTGTTTTTT. Translating gives CASSRQVPNTGELFF.

V and J are TRBV28 and TRBJ1-2; no reliable D call. The V gene lost 8 bases and the J gene lost 2 bases, with 9 bases spanning the gap. Germline V gene lookup returns CDR1 MDHEN and CDR2 SYDVKM. CDR3 length equals 12 residues. The CDR3, as DNA: TGTGCCAGCCTCGCGGGGAACTATGGCTACACCTTC. Translating gives CASLAGNYGYTF.

This chain joins TRBV5-1 and TRBJ2-5; tentatively, D is TRBD2 (5 bases). Germline CDR1 is SGHRS and CDR2 is YFSETQ. V was trimmed by 1 base and J by 2 bases, leaving 15 bases between them. CDR3 length: 16 residues. The CDR3 coding sequence is TGCGCCAGCAGCTTGAGAGGGCGACCTGATCAAGAGACCCAGTACTTC. Translating gives CASSLRGRPDQETQYF.

This CDR3 reads CAWSPGGGWNQPQHF. The CDR3 DNA reads TGTGCCTGGAGCCCTGGGGGAGGGTGGAATCAGCCCCAGCATTTT. The J gene is TRBJ1-5, the V gene TRBV30, with TRBD1 as a possible D gene (5 bases). Germline V gene data show CDR1 as GTSNPN and CDR2 as SVGIG (reference sequence). Trimming took 3 bases from V and 4 from J, leaving 16 bases between them. The CDR3 runs 15 residues.

V and J are TRBV4-3 and TRBJ1-1, with 8 bases fitting TRBD1. The V segment lost 0 bases and the J segment 6 bases; nucleotides outside the gene matches: 6. The germline V gene has CDR1 LGHNA and CDR2 YSLEER. This CDR3 spans 15 amino acids. CDR3 sequence: CASSQDPGGWSEAFF. The CDR3 DNA reads as TGCGCCAGCAGCCAAGACCCAGGGGGCTGGTCTGAAGCTTTCTTT.

The count of this clone is one. The rearrangement joins TRBV10-2 to TRBJ2-5, with D maybe TRBD2 (6 bases). Trimming took off 5 bases at V and 4 bases at J, with 23 bases between the two ends. The CDR3 spans 17 residues. Germline V gene data show CDR1 as WSHSY and CDR2 as SAAADI. CDR3 in DNA: TGCGCCAGCAGTCCTTTCGTGGGGGGAGTAGACGGAGAGACCCAGTACTTC. Translated: CASSPFVGGVDGETQYF.

The chain uses TRBV7-2 and TRBJ2-1; 8 bases fit TRBD2. Germline-derived CDR1 and CDR2 are SGHTA and FQGNSA. J was trimmed by 7 bases and V by 0 bases; bases with no gene match: 11. CDR3 length: 17 residues. This chain's CDR3 is CASSLALLRGGGNEQFF. The CDR3 nucleotides read TGTGCCAGCAGCTTAGCTCTTCTCCGGGGGGGCGGGAATGAGCAGTTCTTC.